This T cell receptor (beta chain) was recovered during a study of cytomegalovirus exposure and HLA in healthy donors. The PCR employed 60 Vbeta primers together with 13 Jbeta primers. Here immunoSEQ multiplex PCR was the method, and the copy in TCRdb shows in-frame clones only, minus some. The sample comprises roughly 150,000 clones, roughly 75% of which are singletons, and 2% to 3% rests with the top ten. Germline values: CDR1 WSHSY, CDR2 SAAADI. CDR3 length equals 13 residues. V was cut by 6 bases and J by 2 bases, with 11 bases left in between. Material: PBMCs. The V call is TRBV10-2, the J call TRBJ2-7; D may be TRBD1 (5 bases). This TCR came from a female donor in good health and CMV-seronegative. The CDR3: CASRTTDTYEQYF. CDR3 coding DNA: TGCGCCAGCAGGACGACAGATACCTACGAGCAGTACTTC.